A selection of T cell receptor beta chains follows, all from one sample in a study of T cell responses to AZD1222 COVID-19 vaccine. Libraries were prepared by immunoSEQ multiplex PCR; TCRdb keeps only in-frame clonotypes and omits some of them. Among around 140,000 clones listed, roughly 92% were seen once. The sample consisted of peripheral blood, taken on day 0 of AZD1222 vaccination. These TCRs come from an adult in good health. Each CDR3 is given with its conserved first and last residue. The D gene is left open where the match is weak. Size values are once, few and many counts, or a class for expanded clones, and some rows have none.

d_gene,abundance,j_gene,v_gene,CDR3nt,CDR3aa
NA,NA,TRBJ1-1,TRBV7-2,TGTGCCAGCAGCTTAGGGAGGGTAAGGAACACTGAAGCTTTCTTT,CASSLGRVRNTEAFF
NA,NA,TRBJ2-7,TRBV5-6,TGTGCCAGCAGCTTTCCCCCGGACGGCTCCTACGAGCAGTACTTC,CASSFPPDGSYEQYF
NA,NA,TRBJ1-2,TRBV7-9,TGTGCCAGCAGTTTAGGACATGGCTACACCTTC,CASSLGHGYTF
TRBD2,few,TRBJ2-1,TRBV9,TGTGCCAGCAGCGTAGGAACTAGCGGCGACAATGAGCAGTTCTTC,CASSVGTSGDNEQFF
TRBD2,few,TRBJ2-7,TRBV30,TGTGCCTCCTCCGCGGGAGGGGCCTACGAGCAGTACTTC,CASSAGGAYEQYF
NA,NA,TRBJ1-4,TRBV7-8,TGTGCCAGCAGACCTTTTGGGGGCCGAGAAAAACTGTTTTTT,CASRPFGGREKLFF
TRBD2,NA,TRBJ2-1,TRBV5-4,TGTGCCAGCAGCCTCCCGGGACTAGCGGGAGGTGGCGAGCAGTTCTTC,CASSLPGLAGGGEQFF
TRBD2,NA,TRBJ2-7,TRBV4-1,TGCGCCAGCAGCCAATTAACTAGCGCCTTCTCCTACGAGCAGTACTTC,CASSQLTSAFSYEQYF
NA,NA,TRBJ1-3,TRBV5-1,TGCGCCAGCAGCTTAGGTCTAGGGTCCGGAAACACCATATATTTT,CASSLGLGSGNTIYF
TRBD2,NA,TRBJ2-7,TRBV28,TGTGCCAGCAGGACTAGCGGGCCCTACGAGCAGTACTTC,CASRTSGPYEQYF
NA,NA,TRBJ1-3,TRBV9,TGTGCCAGCAGCCCGGACAGCGTTGGAAACACCATATATTTT,CASSPDSVGNTIYF
NA,NA,TRBJ2-2,TRBV2,TGTGCCAGCAGTGAACAGGCGGGCCGGACCGGGGAGCTGTTTTTT,CASSEQAGRTGELFF
TRBD1,NA,TRBJ2-7,TRBV13,TGTGCCAGCAGCTCCCCTCCGGGACAGGGATCCTACGAGCAGTACTTC,CASSSPPGQGSYEQYF
TRBD2,once,TRBJ2-7,TRBV28,TGTGCCAGTTTTAGCGGGAGGCCCTACGAGCAGTACTTC,CASFSGRPYEQYF
TRBD2,NA,TRBJ2-3,TRBV5-1,TGCGCCAGCAGCGGAGGACTAGCGGGAAGGAATACGCAGTATTTT,CASSGGLAGRNTQYF
NA,NA,TRBJ2-2,TRBV4-3,TGCGCCAGCAGCCAAGGGGGGGCGAACACCGGGGAGCTGTTTTTT,CASSQGGANTGELFF
TRBD1,NA,TRBJ2-7,TRBV28,TGTGCCTGCAGGAAGGACAGGGTACGGAGCGAGCAGTACTTC,CACRKDRVRSEQYF
TRBD2,NA,TRBJ2-1,TRBV14,TGTGCCAGCAGCCAGGTTAGCGGGAGAGATGAGCAGTTCTTC,CASSQVSGRDEQFF
NA,NA,TRBJ2-7,TRBV6-6,TGTGCCAGCAGTTACTCGAGCTACGAGCAGTACTTC,CASSYSSYEQYF
TRBD2,NA,TRBJ2-7,TRBV10-2,TGCGCCAGCAGAGAAAGGGGACTAGCGGGACTCGAGCAGTACTTC,CASRERGLAGLEQYF
NA,NA,TRBJ2-3,TRBV12-5,TGTGCTAGTGGTTTGGTATTGGGGATACAGGGTCACGATACGCAGTATTTT,CASGLVLGIQGHDTQYF
NA,once,TRBJ2-1,TRBV2,TGTGCCAGCAGTGATCAGTATGTAAACAATGAGCAGTTCTTC,CASSDQYVNNEQFF
TRBD2,NA,TRBJ2-1,TRBV18,TGTGCCATAGGGACTAGCGAGAGCTCCTACAATGAGCAGTTCTTC,CAIGTSESSYNEQFF
TRBD2,once,TRBJ2-1,TRBV12-5,TGTGCTAGTGGTTCCTCGGGACTAGCTGAGCAGTTCTTC,CASGSSGLAEQFF
TRBD2,NA,TRBJ2-1,TRBV5-1,TGCGCCAGCAGCCTAACTAGCGGGACCTACAATGAGCAATTCTTC,CASSLTSGTYNEQFF
NA,NA,TRBJ1-2,TRBV10-3,TGTGCCACACTCCCGGGCTTCGGCTATGGCTACACCTTC,CATLPGFGYGYTF
NA,NA,TRBJ2-4,TRBV12-3/TRBV12-4,TGTGCCAGCAGTTTTCTCTCAAACATTCAGTACTTC,CASSFLSNIQYF
TRBD1,NA,TRBJ1-4,TRBV10-1,TGCGCCACCATCAGAAGGGGGCGGGAAAAACTGTTTTTT,CATIRRGREKLFF
TRBD2,NA,TRBJ2-1,TRBV6-2/TRBV6-3,TGTGCCAGCAGTGATACTAGCGGGAGAGGGAATGAGCAGTTCTTC,CASSDTSGRGNEQFF
NA,NA,TRBJ1-2,TRBV5-4,TGTGCCAGCAGCTTGGAGGAAAGGACTAACTATGGCTACACCTTC,CASSLEERTNYGYTF
TRBD2,once,TRBJ2-1,TRBV19,TGTGCCAGTAGTATAAATTCTGGACTAGCGGAATACAATGAGCAGTTCTTC,CASSINSGLAEYNEQFF
NA,once,TRBJ1-2,TRBV4-1,TGCGCCAGCAGCCAAGACGGCAGGGCTGGCTACACCTTC,CASSQDGRAGYTF
NA,NA,TRBJ1-5,TRBV30,TGTGCCTGGAGTTCTGGGGGGGATCAGCCCCAGCATTTT,CAWSSGGDQPQHF
NA,NA,TRBJ2-1,TRBV4-1,TGCGCCAGCAGCCAGTCTATCTTCGGCAATGAGCAGTTCTTC,CASSQSIFGNEQFF
NA,NA,TRBJ1-1,TRBV12-5,TGTGCTAGTGGTTTGGAGACAACCCGGGCGACTGAAGCTTTCTTT,CASGLETTRATEAFF
NA,NA,TRBJ2-7,TRBV18,TGTGCCAGCTCACCTGAAGCCGTTTCAGGTTTCGAGCAGTACTTC,CASSPEAVSGFEQYF
NA,NA,TRBJ1-2,TRBV29-1,TGCAGCATCAGGGAGGGGGTTTATGGCTACACCTTC,CSIREGVYGYTF
TRBD2,NA,TRBJ2-1,TRBV5-4,TGTGCCAGCAGCTTGGTTAGCGGGAGAAATGAGCAGTTCTTC,CASSLVSGRNEQFF
TRBD2,once,TRBJ2-1,TRBV19,TGTGCCAGTAGTATGTGGGGCGGGAGCGGTGAGCAGTTCTTC,CASSMWGGSGEQFF
NA,NA,TRBJ2-1,TRBV21-1,TGTGCCAGCCGAACAGAGGACAGGGCCTTTAAGGCTCCGTACAATGAGCAGTTCTTC,CASRTEDRAFKAPYNEQFF
TRBD2,NA,TRBJ2-7,TRBV10-3,TGTGCCATCAGTGAGCCAGCGGGAGTTTCGGGCGACGAGCAGTACTTC,CAISEPAGVSGDEQYF
NA,NA,TRBJ1-4,TRBV4-1,TGCGCCAGCAGCCAAGGCGGGCCGGAAAAACTGTTTTTT,CASSQGGPEKLFF
NA,NA,TRBJ2-2,TRBV2,TGTGCCAGCAAGCTCCGGGACACGATCACCGGGGAGCTGTTTTTT,CASKLRDTITGELFF
NA,NA,TRBJ2-7,TRBV27,TGTGCCAGCAGTTTTTCCCAGGGACTCTCCTACGAGCAGTACTTC,CASSFSQGLSYEQYF
NA,once,TRBJ2-1,TRBV9,TGTGCCAGCAGCGTCAGGGGGGAGGGAGGCGATGAGCAGTTCTTC,CASSVRGEGGDEQFF
NA,NA,TRBJ2-1,TRBV7-2,TGTGCCAGCAGCTCGACGAGACGCAATGAGCAGTTCTTC,CASSSTRRNEQFF
TRBD2,NA,TRBJ2-1,TRBV4-3,TGCGCCAGCAGCCAAGAACCGGGAGGGAACTACAATGAGCAGTTCTTC,CASSQEPGGNYNEQFF
NA,NA,TRBJ2-7,TRBV9,TGTGCCAGCAGCGCGGACAGGGCGGGAGCCTACGAGCAGTACTTC,CASSADRAGAYEQYF
TRBD2,NA,TRBJ2-5,TRBV7-3,TGTGCCAGCAGCCGGACTAGCGGAGAGACCCAGTACTTC,CASSRTSGETQYF
NA,NA,TRBJ2-1,TRBV27,TGTGCCAGCAGAACGGGACTTGATAATGAGCAGTTCTTC,CASRTGLDNEQFF
NA,NA,TRBJ1-5,TRBV30,TGTGCCTGGGGTCAACCTTCGGGGGGGGATCAGCCCCAGCATTTT,CAWGQPSGGDQPQHF
TRBD1,NA,TRBJ1-5,TRBV29-1,TGCAGCGTTGGGACAGGGCTCAATCAGCCCCAGCATTTT,CSVGTGLNQPQHF
NA,NA,TRBJ2-3,TRBV11-3,TGTGCCAGCAGCTCCTCAAATACGCAGTATTTT,CASSSSNTQYF
TRBD1,NA,TRBJ2-5,TRBV5-1,TGCGCCAGCAGCTTCGCCGGGACAGAAAAAGAGACCCAGTACTTC,CASSFAGTEKETQYF